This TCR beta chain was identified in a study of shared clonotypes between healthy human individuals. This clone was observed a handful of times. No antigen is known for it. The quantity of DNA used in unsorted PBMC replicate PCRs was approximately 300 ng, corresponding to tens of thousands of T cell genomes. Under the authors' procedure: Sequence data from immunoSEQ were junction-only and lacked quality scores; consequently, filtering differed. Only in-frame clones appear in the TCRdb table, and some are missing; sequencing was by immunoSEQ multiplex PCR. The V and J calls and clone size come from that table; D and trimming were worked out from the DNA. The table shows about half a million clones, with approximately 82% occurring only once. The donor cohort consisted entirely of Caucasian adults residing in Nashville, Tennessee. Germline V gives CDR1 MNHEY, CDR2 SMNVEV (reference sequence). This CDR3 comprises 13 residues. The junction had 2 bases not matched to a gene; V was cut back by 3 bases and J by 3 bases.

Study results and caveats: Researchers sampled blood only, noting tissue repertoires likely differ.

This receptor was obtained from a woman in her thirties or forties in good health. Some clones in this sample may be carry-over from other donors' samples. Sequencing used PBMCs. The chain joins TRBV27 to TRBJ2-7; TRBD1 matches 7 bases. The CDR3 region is CASSFAGGYEQYF. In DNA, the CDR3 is TGTGCCAGCAGTTTTGCAGGGGGCTACGAGCAGTACTTC.